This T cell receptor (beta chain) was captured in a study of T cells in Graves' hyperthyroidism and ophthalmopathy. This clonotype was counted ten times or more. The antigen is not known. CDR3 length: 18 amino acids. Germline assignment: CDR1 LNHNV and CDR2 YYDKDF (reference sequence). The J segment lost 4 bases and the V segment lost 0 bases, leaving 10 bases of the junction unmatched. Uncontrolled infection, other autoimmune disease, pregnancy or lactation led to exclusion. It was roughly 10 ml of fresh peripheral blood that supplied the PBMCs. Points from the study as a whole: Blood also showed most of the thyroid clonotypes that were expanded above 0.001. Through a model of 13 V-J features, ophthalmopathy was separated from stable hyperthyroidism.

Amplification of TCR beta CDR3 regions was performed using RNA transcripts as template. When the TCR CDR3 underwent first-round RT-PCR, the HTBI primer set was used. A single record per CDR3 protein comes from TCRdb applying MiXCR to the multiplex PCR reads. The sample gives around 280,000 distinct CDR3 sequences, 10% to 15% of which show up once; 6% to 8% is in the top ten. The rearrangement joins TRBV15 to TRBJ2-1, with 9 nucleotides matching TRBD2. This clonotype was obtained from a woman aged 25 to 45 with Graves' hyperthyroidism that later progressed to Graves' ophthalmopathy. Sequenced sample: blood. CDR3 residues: CATSRDAASGTIYNEQFF. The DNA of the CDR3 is TGTGCCACCAGCAGAGATGCCGCTAGCGGGACCATTTACAATGAGCAGTTCTTC. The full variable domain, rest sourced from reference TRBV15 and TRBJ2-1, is DAMVIQNPRYQVTQFGKPVTLSCSQTLNHNVMYWYQQKSSQAPKLLFHYYDKDFNNEADTPDNFQSRRPNTSFCFLDIRSPGLGDTAMYLCATSRDAASGTIYNEQFFGPGTRLTVL.